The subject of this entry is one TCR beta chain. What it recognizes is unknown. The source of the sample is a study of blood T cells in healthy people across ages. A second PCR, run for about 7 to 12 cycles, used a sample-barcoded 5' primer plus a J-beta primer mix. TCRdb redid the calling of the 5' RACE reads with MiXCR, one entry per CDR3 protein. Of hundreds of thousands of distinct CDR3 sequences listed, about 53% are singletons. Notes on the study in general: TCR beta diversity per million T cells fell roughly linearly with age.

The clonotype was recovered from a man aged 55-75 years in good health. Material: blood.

CDR3 region: CASEKIYNEQFF. Here the CDR3 DNA reads TGTGCCAGCGAAAAAATTTACAATGAGCAGTTCTTC. The rearrangement joins TRBV28 to TRBJ2-1; no firm D call. Germline CDR1 and CDR2: MDHEN and SYDVKM. This CDR3 spans 12 amino acids. Trimming stripped 8 bases from V and 4 bases from J, with 9 bases between.